A single sample is the source of the 12 T cell receptor beta chains below, sequenced in a study of cytotoxic CD8 clonotypes in ibrutinib-treated CLL. Repertoires were generated with immunoSEQ multiplex PCR, while TCRdb's copy carries only in-frame clones and drops some. The sample holds 42,000 or so clones, around 67% seen once. Sequences were derived from PBMCs, sampled at disease progression, from a patient treated with ibrutinib. These TCRs come from a human donor with chronic lymphocytic leukemia.

By share of the sample, this clone is medium-sized. The rearrangement links TRBV4-3 to TRBJ1-5; D might be TRBD1 (5 bases). Trimming pared 0 bases from V and 4 bases from J, leaving 13 bases between. Germline V lookup: CDR1 LGHNA, CDR2 YSLEER. There are 16 residues in the CDR3. Written as DNA, the CDR3 is TGCGCCAGCAGCCAAGAGTTAGGGGTGCGAAATCAGCCCCAGCATTTT. Translated, it gives CASSQELGVRNQPQHF.

J is TRBJ2-7 and V is TRBV11-3; D is uncertain. This CDR3 contains 11 residues. V dropped 4 bases and J dropped 6 bases, with 7 bases sitting between them. Per the germline V gene, CDR1 is SGHNT and CDR2 is YENEEA. The DNA for the CDR3 is TGTGCCAGCAGCTACGACCTCGAGCAGTACTTC. This codes for CASSYDLEQYF.

This chain links TRBV5-1 with TRBJ2-7; the match to TRBD1 covers 8 bases. The CDR3 is 15 amino acids. With V trimmed by 0 bases and J by 3 bases, 5 bases remained unmatched. Germline CDR1 is SGHRS and CDR2 is YFSETQ. The CDR3 DNA reads TGCGCCAGCAGCTTGGCCGGGACAGGATTCTACGAGCAGTACTTC. It yields the protein CASSLAGTGFYEQYF.

The rearrangement joins TRBV4-2 to TRBJ1-1; no definite D call. The V and J ends lost 2 bases and 3 bases respectively, with 10 bases between them. CDR1 is LGHNA and CDR2 is YNFKEQ in the germline V gene. CDR3 length: 14 amino acids. CDR3 residues: CASSQRAYDTEAFF. CDR3 bases: TGTGCCAGCAGCCAACGCGCCTATGACACTGAAGCTTTCTTT.

This clone qualifies as large (0.1 to 1%). This chain joins TRBV28 and TRBJ1-5; 8 bases line up with TRBD1. Trimming removed 5 bases from V and 5 bases from J; junction bases left unmatched: 2. CDR3 length equals 13 residues. Looked up from germline, CDR1 is MDHEN and CDR2 is SYDVKM. CDR3 region: CASSTGGDQPQHF. CDR3 DNA sequence: TGTGCCAGCAGTACAGGGGGGGATCAGCCCCAGCATTTT.

A note on this clone: The same CDR3 can be traced to other DNA sequences in this sample. This chain connects TRBV5-5 to TRBJ2-7; 9 positions agree with TRBD2. Germline CDR1 SGHKS, CDR2 YYEKEE (reference sequence). The CDR3 is 15 amino acids. Trimming took 0 bases from V and 3 from J; bases not matched to a gene: 4. DNA of the CDR3: TGTGCCAGCAGCTTGGGACTAGCGGAAGTCTACGAGCAGTACTTC. Its protein is CASSLGLAEVYEQYF.

V gene TRBV28 combines with J gene TRBJ2-7; D is possibly TRBD2 (5 bases). Trimming took off 6 bases at V and 3 bases at J, with 12 bases between the two ends. The germline gives CDR1 MDHEN, CDR2 SYDVKM. CDR3 length: 13 amino acids. The CDR3 nucleotides are TGTGCCAGCAGCTCTACGGACTTCTACGAGCAGTACTTC. This sequence encodes CASSSTDFYEQYF.

This clone came up a few times. V is TRBV10-3 and J is TRBJ1-1; 9 bases fit TRBD1. The V and J ends lost 7 bases and 0 bases, in that order; junction bases with no gene match: 12. The CDR3 is 17 amino acids. Germline assignment: CDR1 ENHRY and CDR2 SYGVKD. The CDR3 nucleotides read TGTGCCATCAACCGTGGACAGGGGCCCGACATGAACACTGAAGCTTTCTTT. It yields the protein CAINRGQGPDMNTEAFF.

V and J are TRBV5-1 and TRBJ1-1, with D perhaps matching TRBD1 (5 bases). Looked up from germline, CDR1 is SGHRS and CDR2 is YFSETQ. The V gene lost 0 bases and the J gene lost 4 bases, with 13 bases spanning the gap. The CDR3 runs to 15 residues. CDR3: CASSLDSGAATEAFF. For the CDR3, the DNA is TGCGCCAGCAGCTTGGATTCCGGGGCGGCCACTGAAGCTTTCTTT. Full variable domain (remainder filled in from reference TRBV5-1 and TRBJ1-1): KAGVTQTPRYLIKTRGQQVTLSCSPISGHRSVSWYQQTPGQGLQFLFEYFSETQRNKGNFPGRFSGRQFSNSRSEMNVSTLELGDSALYLCASSLDSGAATEAFFGQGTRLTVV.

This clone was counted a few times. CDR3 residues: CASSLGLRNPYGYTF. The CDR3 region has the DNA TGTGCCAGCAGCTTAGGACTCCGAAACCCCTATGGCTACACCTTC. This chain links TRBV7-9 with TRBJ1-2; D ambiguous. The V end lost 1 base, the J end lost 4 bases, and 13 bases lay between the germline ends. Germline V lookup: CDR1 SEHNR, CDR2 FQNEAQ (reference sequence). There are 15 residues in the CDR3.

Written as DNA, the CDR3 is TGTGCCAGCTCACCGCTCGGGTCGGGGGGAGATCAGCCCCAGCATTTT. It codes for CASSPLGSGGDQPQHF. The chain has TRBV18 and TRBJ1-5; TRBD1 might be the D (5 bases). Trimming cost V 3 bases and J 5 bases, with 17 bases left between them. Germline values: CDR1 KGHSH, CDR2 LQKENI. The CDR3 length is 16 residues.

The V gene is TRBV15, the J gene TRBJ1-3; D possibly corresponds to TRBD1 (6 bases). Germline values: CDR1 LNHNV, CDR2 YYDKDF (reference sequence). This CDR3 comprises 13 residues. Trimming removed 7 bases from V and 4 bases from J, with 11 bases in between. This chain's CDR3 is CATTTGRGNTIYF. The CDR3, as DNA: TGTGCCACCACCACAGGGCGAGGAAACACCATATATTTT.